This is a list of T cell receptor beta chains from one sample in a study of T cell responses to AZD1222 COVID-19 vaccine. The data were produced by immunoSEQ multiplex PCR, yet TCRdb's version contains in-frame clones alone and is incomplete. The sample yields about 150,000 clones, roughly 90% seen once. Specimen: peripheral blood, collected on day 0 of AZD1222 vaccination. The receptor set was obtained from an adult in good health. CDR3s include the opening cysteine and the closing phenylalanine or tryptophan. The order of the fields is J gene, clone size, V gene, D gene, CDR3 DNA, CDR3 protein. A D gene is named only where the DNA matches it firmly. Clone size is shown for a subset of rows, as once, few, many or a class of expanded clone.

J gene: TRBJ2-1
clone size: NA
V gene: TRBV12-3/TRBV12-4
D gene: NA
CDR3 DNA: TGTGCCAGCTTCACCACACTCAACAATGAGCAGTTCTTC
CDR3 protein: CASFTTLNNEQFF

J gene: TRBJ1-2
clone size: NA
V gene: TRBV27
D gene: TRBD1
CDR3 DNA: TGTGCCAGCAGGGGCCGGGACAGAGAATTCTATGGCTACACCTTC
CDR3 protein: CASRGRDREFYGYTF

J gene: TRBJ1-5
clone size: once
V gene: TRBV6-5
D gene: NA
CDR3 DNA: TGTGCCAGCAGATCCGGAGGGCAATCTCAGCCCCAGCATTTT
CDR3 protein: CASRSGGQSQPQHF

J gene: TRBJ1-4
clone size: NA
V gene: TRBV9
D gene: NA
CDR3 DNA: TGTGCCAGCAGCCCCCTGCTAGGAAACGTTAATGAAAAACTGTTTTTT
CDR3 protein: CASSPLLGNVNEKLFF

J gene: TRBJ2-2
clone size: NA
V gene: TRBV6-2/TRBV6-3
D gene: NA
CDR3 DNA: TGTGCCAGCAGTCGACAGTCGAACACCGGGGAGCTGTTTTTT
CDR3 protein: CASSRQSNTGELFF

J gene: TRBJ2-7
clone size: NA
V gene: TRBV28
D gene: NA
CDR3 DNA: TGTGCCAGCAGTTCCGGGGTAACCTACGAGCAGTACTTC
CDR3 protein: CASSSGVTYEQYF

J gene: TRBJ2-1
clone size: once
V gene: TRBV10-3
D gene: TRBD2
CDR3 DNA: TGTGCCATCATGGCACTAGCGGGGGCCTACAATGAGCAGTTCTTC
CDR3 protein: CAIMALAGAYNEQFF

J gene: TRBJ2-7
clone size: few
V gene: TRBV5-1
D gene: TRBD1
CDR3 DNA: TGCGCCAGCAGCGCGGGACAGGCCGTCTACGAGCAGTACTTC
CDR3 protein: CASSAGQAVYEQYF

J gene: TRBJ1-5
clone size: NA
V gene: TRBV4-1
D gene: NA
CDR3 DNA: TGCGCCAGCAGCCAGGATAGCGGGAGCAATCAGCCCCAGCATTTT
CDR3 protein: CASSQDSGSNQPQHF

J gene: TRBJ2-1
clone size: NA
V gene: TRBV28
D gene: NA
CDR3 DNA: TGTGCCAGCAGTTCCCTCCCCCATGAGCAGTTCTTC
CDR3 protein: CASSSLPHEQFF

J gene: TRBJ2-7
clone size: NA
V gene: TRBV27
D gene: NA
CDR3 DNA: TGTGCCAGCAGTTTCTGGGTTCGCGAGCAGTACTTC
CDR3 protein: CASSFWVREQYF